This paragraph reports one T cell receptor (beta chain). Its cognate antigen is unknown. TCRdb passed the reads through MiXCR, listing each CDR3 protein once. The table shows around 65,000 distinct CDR3 sequences, with approximately 50% occurring only once. The entry originates in a study of type 1 regulatory T cells. On the study more broadly: T-allo10 is an in vitro-generated, Tr1-enriched CD4 T cell product specific for alloantigen.

Study results and limitations: Tr1 cells had a more restricted TCR repertoire than non-Tr1 cells.

The CDR3 runs to 16 residues. Material: cultured non-Tr1 T cells, either the whole culture or a sorted T cell fraction (not recorded which). The receptor comes from a human donor in good health. This chain uses TRBV21-1 with TRBJ2-5; TRBD1 is the table's D call and was not checked against the DNA. TRBV21-1 represents a pseudogene. The CDR3 loop is CASSNAGVGSKETQYF. The DNA for the CDR3 is TGTGCCAGCAGCAACGCCGGGGTGGGGAGTAAAGAGACCCAGTACTTC.